The 3 T cell receptor beta chains reported below all come from one sample, sequenced in a study of cytomegalovirus exposure and HLA in healthy donors. PCR involved 60 Vbeta and 13 Jbeta primers. Here immunoSEQ multiplex PCR was the method, and the copy in TCRdb shows in-frame clones only, minus some. The table shows about 110,000 clones, with about two thirds occurring only once. The specimen sequenced was PBMCs. Every receptor here comes from a boy between 10 and 17 years old in good health and CMV-seronegative.

The rearrangement joins TRBV6-6 to TRBJ1-6; TRBD1 is a possible D gene (5 bases). V was trimmed by 9 bases and J by 7 bases, leaving 19 bases between them. The CDR3 spans 15 residues. CDR1 is MNHNY and CDR2 is SVGAGI in the germline V gene (reference sequence). Here the CDR3 reads CASTYVTGANSPLHF. As DNA, the CDR3 is TGTGCCAGTACCTACGTTACAGGTGCGAATTCACCCCTCCACTTT.

The genes are TRBV5-6 and TRBJ2-1; possibly TRBD1 for D (6 bases). This CDR3 has 15 amino acids. From germline, CDR1 is SGHDT and CDR2 YYEEEE. V lost 0 bases to trimming and J lost 8 bases, with 15 bases between them. The CDR3 region is CASSLEAGVPHEQFF. Here the CDR3 DNA reads TGTGCCAGCAGCTTGGAGGCAGGGGTTCCTCATGAGCAGTTCTTC.

The J gene is TRBJ2-7, the V gene TRBV4-1, with a weak D call TRBD2 (5 bases). V was pared by 4 bases and J by 6 bases, with 19 bases between. The CDR3 extends over 15 amino acids. Germline V CDR1 and CDR2: MGHRA, YSYEKL. CDR3 sequence: CASSPVEGRRTEQYF. CDR3 DNA sequence: TGCGCCAGCAGCCCTGTCGAGGGCCGTCGGACCGAGCAGTACTTC.